The 11 T cell receptor beta chains presented below share a single source sample, sequenced in a study of T cell responses to AZD1222 COVID-19 vaccine. Profiling relied on immunoSEQ multiplex PCR, and the TCRdb table lists in-frame clones only, not all of them. This sample yields about 130,000 clones, of which just under 95% are seen a single time; roughly 7.1% belongs to the top ten. Material: peripheral blood, obtained 28 days after the second AZD1222 dose. The receptor source for this set is an adult who received the AZD1222 COVID-19 vaccine.

V usage is TRBV6-1 and J usage is TRBJ1-2; D remains unclear. The germline V gene encodes CDR1 MNHNS and CDR2 SASEGT. This CDR3 comprises 10 residues. V lost 3 bases and J lost 8, with 4 bases in between. The DNA of the CDR3 is TGTGCCAGCAGTGACGGGGGCTACACCTTC. It is translated as CASSDGGYTF.

The chain carries TRBV2 and TRBJ1-3; D is undetermined. CDR3 size: 12 residues. Trimming pared 3 bases from V and 4 bases from J, leaving 4 bases between. Germline CDR1 and CDR2: SNHLY and FYNNEI. The CDR3 protein is CASSDMGNTIYF. In nucleotides, the CDR3 is TGTGCCAGCAGTGATATGGGAAACACCATATATTTT.

The genes are TRBV7-9 and TRBJ1-3; D uncertain. V was clipped by 5 bases and J by 2 bases, with 10 bases between them. Germline V gene data show CDR1 as SEHNR and CDR2 as FQNEAQ (reference sequence). The CDR3 consists of 14 residues. This CDR3 is CASSRREAGNTIYF. CDR3 coding DNA: TGTGCCAGCAGCCGCAGAGAAGCTGGAAACACCATATATTTT.

V gene TRBV2 combines with J gene TRBJ2-7; D is ambiguous. Trimming shortened V by 5 bases and J by 4 bases, and 9 bases separated the two germline ends. This CDR3 is built from 12 residues. The V gene's germline CDR1 is SNHLY and CDR2 FYNNEI. CDR3 residues: CASSPTSYEQYF. The CDR3 bases are TGTGCCAGCAGTCCAACCTCTTACGAGCAGTACTTC.

The gene calls are TRBV6-1 and TRBJ1-2; D remains ambiguous. This CDR3 comprises 14 residues. Trimming took off 2 bases at V and 8 bases at J, with 15 bases between the two ends. Per germline, CDR1 MNHNS and CDR2 SASEGT. CDR3 coding DNA: TGTGCCAGCAGTGAACTTCGGGGTACGGACGGCTACACCTTC. It specifies CASSELRGTDGYTF.

The chain uses TRBV5-1 and TRBJ1-2, with a weak D call TRBD1 (5 bases). The CDR3 totals 15 residues. Germline loops: CDR1 SGHRS, CDR2 YFSETQ. V was shortened by 0 bases and J by 2 bases, with 11 bases between the two germline ends. CDR3 sequence: CASSLGDGRNYGYTF. For the CDR3, the DNA is TGCGCCAGCAGCTTGGGGGACGGTCGGAACTATGGCTACACCTTC.

The chain recombines TRBV28 with TRBJ1-3; no reliable D call. Germline V gene sequence: CDR1 MDHEN, CDR2 SYDVKM. The CDR3 loop spans 14 amino acids. V gave up 7 bases and J gave up 3 bases, with 13 bases separating them. In DNA form, the CDR3 reads TGTGCCAGCATTTCCTTGGGGATTGGAAACACCATATATTTT. It codes for CASISLGIGNTIYF.

V usage is TRBV5-8 and J usage is TRBJ1-2; 10 bases agree with TRBD1. V lost 1 base, J lost 4 bases, and 7 bases stayed unmatched. The germline gives CDR1 SGHTS, CDR2 YDEGEE. This CDR3 region has 16 residues. CDR3 loop: CASSLWGTGEGYGYTF. The CDR3 DNA sequence: TGTGCCAGCAGCTTGTGGGGGACAGGGGAAGGCTATGGCTACACCTTC.

The V and J genes are TRBV19 and TRBJ1-1; D not resolved. Germline CDR1 and CDR2: LNHDA and SQIVND (reference sequence). There are 11 residues in the CDR3. Between the trimmed V and J ends, which lost 6 bases and 0 bases, there was a span of 2 bases. The CDR3: CASSVNTEAFF. As DNA, the CDR3 is TGTGCCAGTAGCGTGAACACTGAAGCTTTCTTT.

The rearrangement links TRBV5-6 to TRBJ2-1; 8 positions agree with TRBD2. Unmatched junction bases numbered 2, after V lost 3 bases and J lost 0 bases. This CDR3 has 15 residues. CDR1 SGHDT and CDR2 YYEEEE come from the germline V gene. CDR3 coding DNA: TGTGCCAGCAGCTCGGGAGGGAGCTCCTACAATGAGCAGTTCTTC. Protein sequence: CASSSGGSSYNEQFF.

The genes are TRBV6-5 and TRBJ1-2; 11 bases line up with TRBD1. The CDR3 runs to 13 residues. Per the germline V gene, CDR1 is MNHEY and CDR2 is SVGAGI. V lost 4 bases to trimming and J lost 6 bases; unmatched junction nucleotides: 1. The CDR3 sequence: CASSWTGGHGYTF. DNA for the CDR3: TGTGCCAGCAGTTGGACAGGGGGCCATGGCTACACCTTC.